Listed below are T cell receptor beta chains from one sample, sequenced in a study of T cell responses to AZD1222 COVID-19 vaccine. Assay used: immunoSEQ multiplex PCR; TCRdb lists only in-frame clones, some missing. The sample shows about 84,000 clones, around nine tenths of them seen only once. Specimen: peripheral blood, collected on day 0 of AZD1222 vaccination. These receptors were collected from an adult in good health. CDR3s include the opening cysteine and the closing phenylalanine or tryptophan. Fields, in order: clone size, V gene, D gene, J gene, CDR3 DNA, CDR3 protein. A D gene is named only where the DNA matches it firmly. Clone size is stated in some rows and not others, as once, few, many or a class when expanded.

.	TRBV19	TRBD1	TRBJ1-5	TGTGCCAGTAGCCCAGGGGGCGCTCAGAATCAGCCCCAGCATTTT	CASSPGGAQNQPQHF
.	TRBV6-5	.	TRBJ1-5	TGTGCCAGCAGTTATGCAGGGGATCAGCCCCAGCATTTT	CASSYAGDQPQHF
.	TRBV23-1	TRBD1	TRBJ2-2	TGCGCCACCGGAGGACAGGGGGAGAGACCCGGGGAGCTGTTTTTT	CATGGQGERPGELFF
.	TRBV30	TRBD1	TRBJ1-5	TGTGCCTGGAACCAGGGACAGAATAGCAATCAGCCCCAGCATTTT	CAWNQGQNSNQPQHF
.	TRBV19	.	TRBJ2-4	TGTGCCAGTAGTATAGGGGAAGTACGTAGCGCGACCAGTGGCAAAAACATTCAGTACTTC	CASSIGEVRSATSGKNIQYF
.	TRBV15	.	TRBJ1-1	TGTGCCACCAGCAGGGGGAGTGGTAACACTGAAGCTTTCTTT	CATSRGSGNTEAFF
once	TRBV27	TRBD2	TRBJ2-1	TGTGCCAGCAGTTTATTTATAGCGGGAACGAAATTTGAGCAGTTCTTC	CASSLFIAGTKFEQFF
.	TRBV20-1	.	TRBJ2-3	TGCAGTGCTATTGACGGGAGTGGCCCAGATACGCAGTATTTT	CSAIDGSGPDTQYF
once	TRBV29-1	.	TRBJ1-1	TGCAGCGTTCGGCTCAGCGGGGGGAGAATGAACACTGAAGCTTTCTTT	CSVRLSGGRMNTEAFF
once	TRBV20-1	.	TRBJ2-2	TGCAGTGCTAGTCGGCCAGGCGGGATGAGCACCGGGGAGCTGTTTTTT	CSASRPGGMSTGELFF
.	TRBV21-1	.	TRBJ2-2	TGTGCCATCGGACAGGGAAGGGTCGGGGAGCTGTTTTTT	CAIGQGRVGELFF
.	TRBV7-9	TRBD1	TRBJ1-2	TGTGCCAGCAGCCCGCAGGGGGCGACGGGTAACTATGGCTACACCTTC	CASSPQGATGNYGYTF
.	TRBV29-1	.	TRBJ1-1	TGCAGCGTTGTGGCCGGGGGGGAAGCTTTCTTT	CSVVAGGEAFF
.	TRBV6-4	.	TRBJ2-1	TGTGCCAGCAGTGCCGCGGGGAGCTCCTACAATGAGCAGTTCTTC	CASSAAGSSYNEQFF
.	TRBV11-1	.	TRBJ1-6	TGTGCCAGCAGCTTAAACAGATACTCACCCCTCCACTTT	CASSLNRYSPLHF
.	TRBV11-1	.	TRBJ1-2	TGTGCCAGCAGCCAAGACAACTATGGCTACACCTTC	CASSQDNYGYTF
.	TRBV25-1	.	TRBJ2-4	TGTGCCAGCAGTGAAGCCAGGGGAGCCAAAAACATTCAGTACTTC	CASSEARGAKNIQYF
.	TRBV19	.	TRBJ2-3	TGTGCCAGTAGTGCCCAGGGTACGGCAGATACGCAGTATTTT	CASSAQGTADTQYF
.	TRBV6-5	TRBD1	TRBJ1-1	TGTGCCAGCAGTTCACAGGGGGGCACTGAAGCTTTCTTT	CASSSQGGTEAFF
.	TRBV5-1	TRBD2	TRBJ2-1	TGCGCCAGCAGCATCACCGGGACTAGCGGGACCAATGAGCAGTTCTTC	CASSITGTSGTNEQFF
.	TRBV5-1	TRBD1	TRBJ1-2	TGCGCCAGCAGCTCCCGGACAGGGGGAACTAACTATGGCTACACCTTC	CASSSRTGGTNYGYTF
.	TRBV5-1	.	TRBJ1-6	TGCGCCAGCAGCTTGGCGGCGGCGAGCTCCTATAATTCACCCCTCCACTTT	CASSLAAASSYNSPLHF
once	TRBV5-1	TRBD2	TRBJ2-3	TGCGCCAGCAGCGGGACTAGCGGGAGTACAGATACGCAGTATTTT	CASSGTSGSTDTQYF
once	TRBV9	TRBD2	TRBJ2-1	TGTGCCAGCAGCCTAACTAGCGGGGCCTACAATGAGCAGTTCTTC	CASSLTSGAYNEQFF
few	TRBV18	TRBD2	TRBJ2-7	TGTGCCAGCTCATTTCTAGCGGAGACGGGGGAGCAGTACTTC	CASSFLAETGEQYF
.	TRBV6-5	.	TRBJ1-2	TGTGCCAGCAGTTACTCAATAGTCTTACGGACCGTTGGCTACACCTTC	CASSYSIVLRTVGYTF
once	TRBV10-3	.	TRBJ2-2	TGTGCCATCAGTGGGGGGACTTACCTCAACACCGGGGAGCTGTTTTTT	CAISGGTYLNTGELFF
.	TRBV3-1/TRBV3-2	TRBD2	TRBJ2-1	TGTGCCAGCAGCCGACTAGCGGGAGGATCGCTGGATGAGCAGTTCTTC	CASSRLAGGSLDEQFF
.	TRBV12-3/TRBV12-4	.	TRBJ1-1	TGTGCCAGCAGTTATGGTGCAGGGGTTGAAGCTTTCTTT	CASSYGAGVEAFF
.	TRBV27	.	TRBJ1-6	TGTGCCAGCAGTTCGTACAGGGCCTCACCCCTCCACTTT	CASSSYRASPLHF
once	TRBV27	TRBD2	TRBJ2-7	TGTGCCAGCAGTTTCAACGGGGGGTGGACCTACGAGCAGTACTTC	CASSFNGGWTYEQYF